A single sample gave rise to the 10 T cell receptor beta chains below, sequenced in a study of cytomegalovirus exposure and HLA in healthy donors. The primer mix had 60 Vbeta and 13 Jbeta primers. Clones were read by immunoSEQ multiplex PCR, and TCRdb kept only the in-frame ones, dropping some. In total, the table holds under 100,000 clones. The specimen sequenced was PBMCs. These receptor sequences come from a woman aged 30 to 39 in good health and CMV-seronegative.

V usage is TRBV14 and J usage is TRBJ2-1; 11 bases line up with TRBD2. Trimming took 0 bases from V and 8 from J; bases not matched to a gene: 24. This CDR3 has 22 amino acids. From germline, CDR1 is SGHDN and CDR2 FVKESK. CDR3 DNA: TGTGCCAGCAGCCAAGATTCTATGATGCGGGCCTATACTAGCGGGAGTAGCTATGAGCAGTTCTTC. It encodes CASSQDSMMRAYTSGSSYEQFF.

The J gene is TRBJ1-4, the V gene TRBV6-1; D uncertain. The CDR3 has 14 amino acids. V was clipped by 6 bases and J by 0 bases, with 8 bases between them. Germline V gene sequence: CDR1 MNHNS, CDR2 SASEGT. The CDR3 region has the DNA TGTGCCAGCAGGTTGACAACAACTAATGAAAAACTGTTTTTT. This codes for CASRLTTTNEKLFF.

The chain has TRBV11-2 and TRBJ2-3; 7 bases are shared with TRBD2. Germline V CDR1 and CDR2: SGHAT, FQNNGV. CDR3 length: 16 residues. Unmatched junction bases numbered 11, after V lost 4 bases and J lost 4 bases. DNA for the CDR3: TGTGCCAGCAGCTCCTCAGCGGGGAGGGACTCAGATACGCAGTATTTT. This gives the protein CASSSSAGRDSDTQYF.

V and J are TRBV21-1 and TRBJ2-7; the D call in the table, TRBD2, was not verified against the DNA. TRBV21-1 corresponds to a pseudogene. The CDR3 has 11 residues. The CDR3 region is CASSTGNEQYF. CDR3 nucleotide sequence: TGTGCCAGCAGCACCGGGAACGAGCAGTACTTC.

CDR3 in amino acids: CASNPSPRGGYTF. The CDR3 DNA follows: TGTGCCAGCAACCCCTCCCCCAGGGGGGGCTACACCTTC. The rearrangement joins TRBV5-6 to TRBJ1-2, with 7 bases fitting TRBD1. Germline lookup yields CDR1 SGHDT and CDR2 YYEEEE. The CDR3 spans 13 residues. V lost 6 bases, J lost 8 bases, and 10 bases stayed unmatched.

The chain combines TRBV5-4 with TRBJ1-2, with D possibly being TRBD1 (6 bases). V lost 1 base and J 2 bases, leaving 9 bases between the germline ends. CDR3 length equals 14 residues. Germline V gene sequence: CDR1 SGHNT, CDR2 YYREEE (reference sequence). The CDR3 DNA is TGTGCCAGCAGCTTGAAAGGACAGAACTATGGCTACACCTTC. Protein product: CASSLKGQNYGYTF.

This rearrangement joins TRBV7-3 to TRBJ1-1; no firm D call. Per germline, CDR1 SGHTA and CDR2 FQGTGA. The CDR3 is 13 amino acids. Trimming took off 5 bases at V and 2 bases at J, with 9 bases between the two ends. CDR3 amino acids: CASSLQQNTEAFF. The CDR3 nucleotides read TGTGCCAGCAGCCTACAGCAAAACACTGAAGCTTTCTTT.

The V and J genes are TRBV29-1 and TRBJ2-3; 10 bases fit TRBD2. Germline-derived CDR1 and CDR2 are SQVTM and ANQGSEA. The V gene end was trimmed by 6 bases and the J gene end by 6 bases; junction bases not matched to a gene: 12. CDR3 length: 15 amino acids. CDR3 protein: CSVGAGGQFSDTQYF. DNA of the CDR3: TGCAGCGTGGGAGCGGGGGGGCAATTTTCGGATACGCAGTATTTT.

The chain carries TRBV4-1 and TRBJ1-6; no clear D. Germline V gene sequence: CDR1 MGHRA, CDR2 YSYEKL. Between the trimmed V and J ends, which lost 2 bases and 0 bases, there was a span of 20 bases. This CDR3 is built from 20 residues. CDR3 sequence: CASSQPGSTPRSSYNSPLHF. Written as DNA, the CDR3 is TGCGCCAGCAGCCAACCCGGTAGCACTCCTAGGAGCTCCTATAATTCACCCCTCCACTTT.

This chain links TRBV19 with TRBJ1-5; D gene ambiguous. Germline CDR1 is LNHDA and CDR2 is SQIVND (reference sequence). The CDR3 spans 13 residues. V was cut by 7 bases and J by 4 bases, with 11 bases left in between. CDR3: CASNRGVNQPQHF. DNA for the CDR3: TGTGCCAGTAATCGGGGTGTAAATCAGCCCCAGCATTTT.